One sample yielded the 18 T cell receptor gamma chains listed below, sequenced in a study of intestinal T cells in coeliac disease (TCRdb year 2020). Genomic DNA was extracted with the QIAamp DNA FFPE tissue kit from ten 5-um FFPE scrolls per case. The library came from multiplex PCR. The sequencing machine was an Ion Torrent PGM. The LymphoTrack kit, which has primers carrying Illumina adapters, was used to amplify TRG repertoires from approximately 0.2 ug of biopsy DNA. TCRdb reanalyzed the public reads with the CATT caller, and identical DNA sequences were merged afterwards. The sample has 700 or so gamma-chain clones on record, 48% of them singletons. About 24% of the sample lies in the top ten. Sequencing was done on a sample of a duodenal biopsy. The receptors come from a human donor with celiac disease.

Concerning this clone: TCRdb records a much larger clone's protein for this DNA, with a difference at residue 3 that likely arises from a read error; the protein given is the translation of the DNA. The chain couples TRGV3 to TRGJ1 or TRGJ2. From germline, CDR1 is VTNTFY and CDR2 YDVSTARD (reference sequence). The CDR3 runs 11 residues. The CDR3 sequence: CAAWDRSEKLF. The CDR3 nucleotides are TGTGCCGCCTGGGACAGGTCCGAGAAACTCTTT.

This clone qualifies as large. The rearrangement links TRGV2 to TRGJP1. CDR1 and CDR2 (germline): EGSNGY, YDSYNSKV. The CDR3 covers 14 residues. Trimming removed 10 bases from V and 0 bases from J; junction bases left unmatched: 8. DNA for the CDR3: TGTGCCACAATCCTGAATACCACTGGTTGGTTCAAGATATTT. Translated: CATILNTTGWFKIF.

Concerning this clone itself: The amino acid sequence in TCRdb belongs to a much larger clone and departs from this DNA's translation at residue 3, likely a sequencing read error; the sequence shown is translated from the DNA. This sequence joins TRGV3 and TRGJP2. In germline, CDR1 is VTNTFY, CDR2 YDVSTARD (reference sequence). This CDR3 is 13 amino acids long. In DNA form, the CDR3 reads TGTGCCGCCTGGGACAGGCGAAGATGGATCAAGACGTTT. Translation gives CAAWDRRRWIKTF.

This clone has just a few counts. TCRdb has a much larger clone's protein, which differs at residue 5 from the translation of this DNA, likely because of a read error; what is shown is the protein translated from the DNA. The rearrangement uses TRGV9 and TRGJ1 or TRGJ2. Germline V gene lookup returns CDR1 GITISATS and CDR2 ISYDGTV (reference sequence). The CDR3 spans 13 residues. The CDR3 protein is CALWGVHYYKKLF. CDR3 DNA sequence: TGTGCCTTGTGGGGGGTGCATTATTATAAGAAACTCTTT.

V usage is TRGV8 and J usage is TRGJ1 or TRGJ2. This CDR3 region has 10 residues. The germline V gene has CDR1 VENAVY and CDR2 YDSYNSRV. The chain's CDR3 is CAPGTPGKLF. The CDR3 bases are TGTGCACCTGGGACACCCGGGAAACTCTTT.

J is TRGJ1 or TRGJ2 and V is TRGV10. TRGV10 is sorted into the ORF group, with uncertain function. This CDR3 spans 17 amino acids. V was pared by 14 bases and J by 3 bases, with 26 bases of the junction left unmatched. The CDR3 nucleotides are TGTGCTTGCGTGGGATCCCGAGCCCACCTTCTTTATTATAAGAAACTCTTT. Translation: CACVGSRAHLLYYKKLF.

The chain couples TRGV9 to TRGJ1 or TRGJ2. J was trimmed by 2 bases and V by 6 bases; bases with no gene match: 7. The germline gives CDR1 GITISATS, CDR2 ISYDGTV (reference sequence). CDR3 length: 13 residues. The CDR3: CALWRQHYYKKLF. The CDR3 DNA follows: TGTGCCTTGTGGAGACAGCATTATTATAAGAAACTCTTT.

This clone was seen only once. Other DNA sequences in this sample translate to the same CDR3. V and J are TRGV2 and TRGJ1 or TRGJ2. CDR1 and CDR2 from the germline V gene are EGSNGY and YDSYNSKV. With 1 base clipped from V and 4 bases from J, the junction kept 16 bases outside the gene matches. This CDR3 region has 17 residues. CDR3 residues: CATWDGPQNGVYYKKLF. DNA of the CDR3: TGTGCCACCTGGGACGGTCCCCAAAACGGGGTCTATTATAAGAAACTCTTT.

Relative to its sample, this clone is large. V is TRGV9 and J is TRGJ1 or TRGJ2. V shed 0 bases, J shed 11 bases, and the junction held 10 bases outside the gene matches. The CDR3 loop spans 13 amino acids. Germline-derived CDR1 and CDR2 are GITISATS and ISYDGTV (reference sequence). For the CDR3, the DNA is TGTGCCTTGTGGGAGGTGCCCCCCCCGGAGAAACTCTTT. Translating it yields CALWEVPPPEKLF.

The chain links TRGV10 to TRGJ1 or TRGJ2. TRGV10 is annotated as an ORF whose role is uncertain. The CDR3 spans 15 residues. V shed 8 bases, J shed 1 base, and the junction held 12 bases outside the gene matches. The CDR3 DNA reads TGTGCTGCGTGGGATTATGCAAGAAATTATTATAAGAAACTCTTT. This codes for CAAWDYARNYYKKLF.

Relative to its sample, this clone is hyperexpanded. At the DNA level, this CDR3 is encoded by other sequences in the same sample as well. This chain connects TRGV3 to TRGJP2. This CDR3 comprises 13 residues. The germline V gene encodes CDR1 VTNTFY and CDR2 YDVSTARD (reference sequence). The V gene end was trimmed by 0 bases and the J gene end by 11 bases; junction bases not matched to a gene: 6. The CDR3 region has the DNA TGTGCCACCTGGGACAGGCGAAGATGGATCAAGACGTTT. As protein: CATWDRRRWIKTF.

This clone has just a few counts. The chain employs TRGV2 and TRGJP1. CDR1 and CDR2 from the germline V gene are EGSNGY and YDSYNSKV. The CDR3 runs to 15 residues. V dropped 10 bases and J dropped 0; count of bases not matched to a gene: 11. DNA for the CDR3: TGTGCCACTGGGTCCCCCAATACCACTGGTTGGTTCAAGATATTT. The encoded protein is CATGSPNTTGWFKIF.

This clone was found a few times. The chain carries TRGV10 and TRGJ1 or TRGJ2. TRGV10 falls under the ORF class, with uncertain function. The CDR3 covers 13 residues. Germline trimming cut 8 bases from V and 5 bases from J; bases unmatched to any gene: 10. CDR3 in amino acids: CAAWGLRDYKKLF. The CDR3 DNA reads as TGTGCTGCGTGGGGATTAAGGGATTATAAGAAACTCTTT.

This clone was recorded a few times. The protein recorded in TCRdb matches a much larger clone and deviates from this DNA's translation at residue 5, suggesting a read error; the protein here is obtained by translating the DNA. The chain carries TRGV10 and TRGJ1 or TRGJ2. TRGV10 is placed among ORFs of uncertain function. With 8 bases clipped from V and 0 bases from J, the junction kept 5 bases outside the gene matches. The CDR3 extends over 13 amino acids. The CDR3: CAAWATNYYKKLF. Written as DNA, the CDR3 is TGTGCTGCGTGGGCCACGAATTATTATAAGAAACTCTTT.

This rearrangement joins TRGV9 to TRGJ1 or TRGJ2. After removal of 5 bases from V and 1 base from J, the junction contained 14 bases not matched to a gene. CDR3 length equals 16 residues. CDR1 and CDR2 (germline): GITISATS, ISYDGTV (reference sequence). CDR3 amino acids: CALWGGASPNYYKKLF. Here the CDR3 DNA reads TGTGCCTTGTGGGGAGGTGCATCCCCCAATTATTATAAGAAACTCTTT.

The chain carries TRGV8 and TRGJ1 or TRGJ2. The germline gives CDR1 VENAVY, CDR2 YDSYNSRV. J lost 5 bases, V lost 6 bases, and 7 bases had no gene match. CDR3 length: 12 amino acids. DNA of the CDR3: TGTGCCACCTGGATTTCAAATTATAAGAAACTCTTT. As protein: CATWISNYKKLF.

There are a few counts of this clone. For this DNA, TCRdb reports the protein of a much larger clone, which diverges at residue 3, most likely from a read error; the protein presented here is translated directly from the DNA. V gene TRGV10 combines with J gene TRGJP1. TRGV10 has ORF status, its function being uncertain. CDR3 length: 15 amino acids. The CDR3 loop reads CAVWERAQECWFKIF. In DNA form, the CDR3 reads TGTGCTGTGTGGGAAAGGGCCCAAGAGTGCTGGTTCAAGATATTT.

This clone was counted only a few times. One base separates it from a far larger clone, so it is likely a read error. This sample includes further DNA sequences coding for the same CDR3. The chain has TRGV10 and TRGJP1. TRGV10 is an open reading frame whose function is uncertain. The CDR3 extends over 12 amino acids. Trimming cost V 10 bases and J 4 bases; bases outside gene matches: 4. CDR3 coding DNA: TGTGCTGCGTTCATCACTGGTTGGTTCAAGATATTT. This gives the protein CAAFITGWFKIF.